This T cell receptor beta chain was sequenced during a study of cytomegalovirus exposure and HLA in healthy donors (dated 2017 in TCRdb). In the study overall: According to an earlier analysis of a few hundred of the donors, about 170 million T cells yielded 120 million or so unique TCR beta sequences and more than 250 Gb of sequence data. An early release that covered about 600 HLA-typed donors contained 250 to 350 gigabases of sequencing data and some 87 million unique TCR sequences. Of the roughly 400 genotyped donors, 65% to 90% fell in the genetic ancestry cluster associated with self-reported Caucasian donors. The study aimed to test whether cataloging public T cell receptors could reveal signatures of past pathogen exposure. The T cell repertoires of 700 or so subjects were profiled by immunosequencing and related to cytomegalovirus serostatus. Along with the roughly 700-subject first cohort, a separate validation cohort of over a hundred different subjects was used. The study combined high-throughput TCR immunosequencing, statistical association of individual TCRs with disease status, and machine learning to predict cytomegalovirus infection status. A later analysis re-analyzed previously published TCR beta repertoires from about 600 donors and added high-resolution HLA genotyping to study TCR occurrence patterns. The later analysis used no new phenotypic data to find candidate immune exposures, relying instead on TCR beta sequences and their occurrence across donors. To decide whether each TCR beta V gene segment behaved as functional or pseudogenic, an earlier analysis of several hundred of the donors relied on high-throughput TCR beta sequencing. Donor age, sex, ethnicity and CMV serostatus were compiled together with the repertoire data. In a later genetic analysis, genome-wide SNP genotypes for about 55% of the 666 donors were used, and that subset was treated as a discovery cohort. All discovery cohort repertoires had been generated on a single sequencing platform. Class I and class II HLA loci were covered by the typing at four-digit resolution. Typing coverage varied by locus: roughly 629-640 donors for A, B, C, DRB1 and DQB1; more than 500 for DQA1; approximately 610 for DPA1; 450 to 480 for DPB1. Because of strong linkage in the cohort, five DR-DQ haplotypes were treated as single units for association and clustering. Among some 410 genotyped donors of the cohort, an average of around 240,000 unique TCR beta nucleotide sequences were sequenced per donor, roughly a sixth of them non-productive. Results the study describes overall, beyond this receptor: A cluster of highly shared sequence variants was judged likely to be a technical artifact of the sequencing pipeline. Most TCR sequences were observed very rarely across donors, whereas some public TCRs were present in many individuals. In this cohort, only TCR beta chains were sequenced, and detectable features were limited by the absence of alpha or paired-chain data. According to the authors, the approach could potentially be generalized to other disease states and immunological phenotypes. Some IMGT-functional V segments, including TRBV6-2 and TRBV6-3, could not be distinguished by the 87-base-pair reads and were therefore excluded. In both the original and validation cohorts, the classifier was reported to diagnose cytomegalovirus status with high specificity and sensitivity. A later analysis associated 15,000 or so TCR beta sequences with specific HLA alleles at a false discovery rate of 0.05. Most CMV-associated TCR beta chains appeared to be HLA-restricted in a later analysis, and the HLA associations seemed to be driven largely by CMV exposure. In vitro tests confirmed that a few of the cytomegalovirus-associated TCR beta chains recognize cytomegalovirus antigens. In an earlier analysis of around 600 of the donors, most TCR beta V segments were observed in productive rearrangements about 87% or about 30% of the time, broadly matching IMGT annotations. About 17 rarely observed V segments, including chromosome 9 orphons, were excluded from the earlier analysis of approximately 500 of the donors because counts were too low. The study gave a list of roughly 150 TCR beta chains associated with cytomegalovirus. According to a later genetic analysis, donors in an Asian-associated ancestry cluster had fewer N-insertions in productive TCRs than the approximately 650-donor mean. Correlated functional status among segregating V segments might be attributable to linkage disequilibrium, but an unknown experimental factor could not be ruled out. A later analysis found that TCR association rates varied across HLA loci, with DRB1 alleles showing the most associated TCRs and HLA-C alleles the fewest. Because some donors lacked HLA typing at each locus, the association tests relied only on the typed subset. According to a later analysis, parvovirus B19, influenza, CMV and Epstein-Barr virus appeared linked to several top co-occurrence clusters. An association between a missense DCLRE1C variant and V-gene and J-gene trimming of TCR beta chains was found in a later genetic analysis and replicated in an independent cohort. A later analysis found that HLA-associated TCR beta chains were more clonally expanded and had lower generation probabilities than equally common non-associated chains. A further reported finding was that TCR beta sequences accurately predicted the HLA-A and HLA-B alleles for most subjects in the first cohort. The presence/absence analyses assumed that sequencing depth was roughly uniform across donors, and that assumption may not be true. For the cohort, immune exposure information was limited to CMV serostatus. When HLA alleles, especially DR and DQ, strongly co-occurred, TCR associations were difficult to assign to individual alleles.

The cohort consisted of 666 healthy bone marrow donors. At the time of sampling, all cohort members were nominally healthy, though unrecorded immune exposures were likely present. The donor tested CMV seropositive and was one of the 289 seropositive cohort members. A peripheral blood sample was provided by each donor, and peripheral blood mononuclear cells were used for TCR beta sequencing. Genomic DNA extraction from the blood cell samples was performed with the Qiagen DNeasy Blood Extraction Kit. The method behind the library was the immunoSEQ multiplex PCR assay. For the multiplex PCR, a mixture combining 60 forward primers for TCR Vbeta segments and 13 reverse primers for TCR Jbeta segments was used. A multiplex PCR assay on genomic DNA amplified the CDR3 region of rearranged TCR beta genes. Amplified TCR beta libraries were sequenced as 87-base-pair reads on the Illumina HiSeq System. The original pipeline was this. A later analysis tallied 80 million to 95 million unique TCR beta chains across the 666 repertoires, and roughly 11 million of those chains were shared by two or more donors. Raw reads were error-corrected and collapsed into unique sequences with a nearest-neighbor algorithm that merged closely related sequences to remove PCR and sequencing errors. CDR3 sequences were aligned to IMGT reference sequences to assign V, D and J gene segments. For a sequence to be retained, a match of at least six nucleotides was required to both a V gene segment and a J gene segment. Rearrangements were classified as productive when the CDR3 lacked stop codons and remained in frame with V and J, and all other rearrangements were classified as non-productive. Following IMGT convention, CDR3 was defined as the stretch from the second conserved V-encoded cysteine up to the conserved J-encoded phenylalanine. In an earlier analysis of roughly 610 of the donors, sequences lacking an unambiguous match to a single V gene segment were excluded. An earlier analysis of 500 to 600 of the donors classified V segments as functional when productive rearrangements were above 56.7% and as segregating when the standard deviation between donors was above 5%. A statistical classification framework was developed to diagnose cytomegalovirus status using the catalog of TCR beta chain sequences. A later analysis assigned V and J genes by comparing TCR nucleotide sequences with IMGT/GENE-DB human TR gene sequences. In a later analysis, CDR3 sequences and most-parsimonious VDJ recombination scenarios were assigned using the TCRdist pipeline. In a later analysis, every TCR beta chain was defined by the combination of its CDR3 amino acid sequence and its V-gene family, and reads without a unique V-gene family were dropped. To address suspected cross-contamination and a sequencing artifact, a later analysis removed 592 highly shared, low-generation-probability nucleotide sequences. In a later analysis, a clonal expansion index was calculated for each public chain from normalized within-repertoire ranks of inferred template counts. A later analysis computed generation probabilities with a VDJ recombination model fitted to out-of-frame rearrangements, and checked the results against IGoR. In a later analysis, hypergeometric tests were used to score TCR-TCR, TCR-HLA and TCR-CMV co-occurrence, with a repertoire-size bias correction applied to TCR pairs. False discovery rates were estimated in a later analysis by permuting HLA or CMV assignments 20 times. In a later analysis, co-occurring TCRs were grouped using DBSCAN, and TCRdist sequence similarity was added for clustering within HLA-allele-positive subsets. For co-occurrence clustering, repertoires with fewer than 30,000 or more than 120,000 public chains were excluded, along with about five repertoires with anomalous nucleotide sharing. The table comes from immuneACCESS by way of TCRdb, which keeps in-frame sequences with V and J called. Part of the clones is missing from these tables; in studies checked, under half for an unresolved V gene and the rest for unknown reasons. V, J and clone size are those of that table, while D and trimming were read from the DNA. The sample contains roughly 67,000 clones, around three quarters of them found a single time. The ten largest clones represent under 9% of the sample.

For this clone: The clone's antigen remains unknown. Per-base qualities were not stored, and no clone one base away is much larger.

V was cut back by 6 bases and J by 4 bases, leaving a gap of 7 bases between them. CDR1 and CDR2, per the germline V gene (reference sequence), are MNHEY and SMNVEV. The CDR3 numbers 12 residues from cysteine through phenylalanine. The retained sequence is limited to the CDR3, 36 bases, with the frame set at the first base. The rearranged segments are TRBV27 and TRBJ2-1, with TRBD1 as a weak D call on 5 bases. Sequences were obtained from PBMCs. This clonotype was sampled from a man in his sixties in good health and CMV-seropositive. The CDR3 loop reads CASRYRYNEQFF. The bases are TGTGCCAGCAGGTACAGGTACAATGAGCAGTTCTTC.